Below are 31 T cell receptor beta chains sequenced from a single sample in a study of blood T cell repertoires in COVID-19. Generated by immunoSEQ multiplex PCR, the TCRdb table keeps only in-frame clones and is missing some. This sample has 250,000 or so clones, with 84% found just once. The source material was peripheral blood. The origin of the receptors is a man in his forties who had recovered from COVID-19.

The chain couples TRBV10-3 to TRBJ1-4; 8 bases agree with TRBD1. This CDR3 is built from 14 residues. Germline trimming cut 8 bases from V and 5 bases from J; bases unmatched to any gene: 7. Germline assignment: CDR1 ENHRY and CDR2 SYGVKD. CDR3 in DNA: TGTGCCATCGGACCAGGGGGCCAGAATGAAAAACTGTTTTTT. Amino acid sequence: CAIGPGGQNEKLFF.

V and J are TRBV5-5 and TRBJ1-3, with unresolved D. V was cut by 2 bases and J by 0 bases, with 6 bases left in between. Germline V gene sequence: CDR1 SGHKS, CDR2 YYEKEE (reference sequence). The CDR3 has 14 residues. The CDR3 region is CASSFLSSGNTIYF. DNA of the CDR3: TGTGCCAGCAGCTTCCTCAGCTCTGGAAACACCATATATTTT.

The rearrangement joins TRBV18 to TRBJ2-1, with D perhaps TRBD2 (7 bases). The CDR3 spans 14 residues. V was shortened by 1 base and J by 9 bases, with 13 bases between the two germline ends. Germline CDR1 KGHSH, CDR2 LQKENI. The CDR3 here is CASSPQAGAIEQFF. CDR3 coding DNA: TGTGCCAGCTCACCACAGGCGGGGGCGATTGAGCAGTTCTTC. The full variable domain, with the rest looked up from reference TRBV18 and TRBJ2-1, is NAGVMQNPRHLVRRRGQEARLRCSPMKGHSHVYWYRQLPEEGLKFMVYLQKENIIDESGMPKERFSAEFPKEGPSILRIQQVVRGDSAAYFCASSPQAGAIEQFFGPGTRLTVL.

The chain recombines TRBV29-1 with TRBJ1-5, with 8 positions matching TRBD1. The CDR3 length is 17 residues. Trimming took 8 bases from V and 0 from J; bases not matched to a gene: 15. The germline V gene has CDR1 SQVTM and CDR2 ANQGSEA. The CDR3 DNA is TGCAGCCTGGGGAGGACAGGGCCCCAATATAGCAATCAGCCCCAGCATTTT. Translating it yields CSLGRTGPQYSNQPQHF.

The chain employs TRBV7-2 and TRBJ1-1, with D maybe TRBD1 (5 bases). The CDR3 consists of 13 residues. Trimming pared 8 bases from V and 1 base from J, leaving 11 bases between. The germline CDR1 and CDR2 sequences are SGHTA and FQGNSA. The CDR3 sequence is CASERTKNTEAFF. Here the CDR3 DNA reads TGTGCCAGCGAGAGGACAAAGAACACTGAAGCTTTCTTT.

The chain employs TRBV3-1 (or the pseudogene TRBV3-2) and TRBJ1-6, with 9 bases that match TRBD1. Germline CDR1 is LGHDT and CDR2 is YNNKEL (reference sequence). CDR3 size: 14 residues. J was trimmed by 10 bases and V by 4 bases; bases with no gene match: 5. The CDR3 DNA sequence: TGTGCCAGCAGCCCTACAGGGGGCTGGTCACCCCTCCACTTT. This codes for CASSPTGGWSPLHF.

The chain couples TRBV7-8 to TRBJ2-1, with TRBD2 matching 14 bases. CDR1 SGHVS and CDR2 FQNEAQ come from the germline V gene. The J segment lost 1 base and the V segment lost 4 bases, leaving 6 bases of the junction unmatched. The CDR3 is 18 residues long. CDR3 amino acids: CASSSRTSGGWSYNEQFF. The DNA of the CDR3 is TGTGCCAGCAGCTCGCGGACTAGCGGGGGGTGGTCCTACAATGAGCAGTTCTTC.

The J gene is TRBJ1-5, the V gene TRBV19; D gene uncertain. Trimming took off 6 bases at V and 3 bases at J, with 12 bases between the two ends. Germline V gene sequence: CDR1 LNHDA, CDR2 SQIVND (reference sequence). The CDR3 sequence is 14 residues long. CDR3 in amino acids: CASRLYDNNQPQHF. CDR3 nucleotides: TGTGCCAGTAGGCTATATGACAACAATCAGCCCCAGCATTTT.

This clone was counted a few times. The chain combines TRBV19 with TRBJ1-2; D not certain. Germline CDR1 is LNHDA and CDR2 is SQIVND (reference sequence). Trimming took 3 bases from V and 8 from J, leaving 7 bases between them. This CDR3 spans 11 amino acids. This CDR3 is CASSIRLGYTF. In DNA form, the CDR3 reads TGTGCCAGTAGTATTCGGTTGGGCTACACCTTC.

This chain joins TRBV5-4 and TRBJ2-2; TRBD2 matches at 9 bases. The V gene's germline CDR1 is SGHNT and CDR2 YYREEE (reference sequence). Germline trimming cut 3 bases from V and 2 bases from J; bases unmatched to any gene: 5. The CDR3 has 16 amino acids. The CDR3 coding sequence is TGTGCCAGCAGCTCCCTAGCGGGGCTTAACACCGGGGAGCTGTTTTTT. Amino acid sequence: CASSSLAGLNTGELFF.

The V and J genes are TRBV4-3 and TRBJ2-7, with a possible D match to TRBD1 (5 bases). Germline V gene sequence: CDR1 LGHNA, CDR2 YSLEER. V lost 3 bases, J lost 1 base, and 10 bases lay in between. The CDR3 covers 14 residues. CDR3 sequence: CASSHAGSSYEQYF. The DNA of the CDR3 is TGCGCCAGCAGCCACGCAGGGTCTTCCTACGAGCAGTACTTC.

The chain couples TRBV5-4 to TRBJ2-5; 11 bases match TRBD1. V shed 1 base and J 3 bases; nucleotides not matched to a gene: 5. The length of the CDR3 is 16 residues. CDR1 SGHNT and CDR2 YYREEE come from the germline V gene (reference sequence). CDR3 in amino acids: CASSLPRTGGEETQYF. The CDR3 nucleotides read TGTGCCAGCAGCTTGCCTAGGACAGGGGGCGAAGAGACCCAGTACTTC. The entire variable domain, with the rest obtained from reference TRBV5-4 and TRBJ2-5, is as follows: ETGVTQSPTHLIKTRGQQVTLRCSSQSGHNTVSWYQQALGQGPQFIFQYYREEENGRGNFPPRFSGLQFPNYSSELNVNALELDDSALYLCASSLPRTGGEETQYFGPGTRLLVL.

This chain connects TRBV18 to TRBJ2-3; weak D call: TRBD1 (6 bases). The DNA matches TRBJ1-5 better at its end, which makes the J call doubtful. CDR3 length: 17 amino acids. Germline V gene data show CDR1 as KGHSH and CDR2 as LQKENI. CDR3 loop: CASSLLAGGLSTDTQHF. The CDR3 DNA reads as TGTGCCAGCTCCCTCTTAGCGGGGGGCCTGAGCACAGATACGCAGCATTTT.

The CDR3: CASSLTAAGGYTGELFF. The CDR3 DNA reads as TGTGCCAGCAGCTTAACCGCAGCGGGAGGTTACACCGGGGAGCTGTTTTTT. The chain is built from TRBV7-8 and TRBJ2-2; 9 nucleotides line up with TRBD2. After removal of 2 bases from V and 3 bases from J, the junction contained 7 bases not matched to a gene. Germline lookup yields CDR1 SGHVS and CDR2 FQNEAQ. The CDR3 runs to 17 residues.

The rearrangement joins TRBV4-3 to TRBJ2-7, with TRBD2 identical over 8 bases. The junction had 7 bases not matched to a gene; V was cut back by 0 bases and J by 0 bases. The CDR3 totals 17 residues. Germline V gene sequence: CDR1 LGHNA, CDR2 YSLEER. CDR3 nucleotide sequence: TGCGCCAGCAGCCAAGAGCCCAGCGGGAGTCGCTCCTACGAGCAGTACTTC. It is translated as CASSQEPSGSRSYEQYF.

The V call is TRBV24-1, the J call TRBJ1-1; D may be TRBD1 (5 bases). The CDR3 has 15 residues. V lost 5 bases and J lost 5, with 17 bases in between. Looked up from germline, CDR1 is KGHDR and CDR2 is SFDVKD. In nucleotides, the CDR3 is TGTGCCACCAGTGGGGGGGTCGGGAAGGGTACTGAAGCTTTCTTT. Amino acids: CATSGGVGKGTEAFF.

J is TRBJ2-3 and V is TRBV19; 8 nucleotides match TRBD2. This CDR3 is built from 20 residues. V dropped 7 bases and J dropped 3; count of bases not matched to a gene: 24. CDR1 and CDR2 from the germline V gene are LNHDA and SQIVND (reference sequence). The CDR3 is CASKLAASQIDFRGTDTQYF. The DNA of the CDR3 is TGTGCCAGTAAACTAGCGGCTTCACAGATCGATTTTAGGGGGACAGATACGCAGTATTTT. Full variable domain (missing parts from reference TRBV19 and TRBJ2-3): DGGITQSPKYLFRKEGQNVTLSCEQNLNHDAMYWYRQDPGQGLRLIYYSQIVNDFQKGDIAEGYSVSREKKESFPLTVTSAQKNPTAFYLCASKLAASQIDFRGTDTQYFGPGTRLTVL.

CDR3 region: CASSRTGASSGNTIYF. In DNA form, the CDR3 reads TGTGCCAGTTCTAGGACAGGGGCGAGCTCTGGAAACACCATATATTTT. This chain links TRBV19 with TRBJ1-3; 9 nucleotides align to TRBD1. The CDR3 loop spans 16 amino acids. The germline gives CDR1 LNHDA, CDR2 SQIVND (reference sequence). With V trimmed by 8 bases and J by 0 bases, 8 bases remained unmatched.

The rearrangement uses TRBV7-2 and TRBJ1-1; no firm D call. Germline loops: CDR1 SGHTA, CDR2 FQGNSA. Trimming stripped 0 bases from V and 4 bases from J, with 9 bases between. The CDR3 length is 14 residues. CDR3 in DNA: TGTGCCAGCAGCTTAGCGGTGGGAGGCACTGAAGCTTTCTTT. Translated, it gives CASSLAVGGTEAFF. Drawing the rest from reference TRBV7-2 and TRBJ1-1, the complete variable domain is GAGVSQSPSNKVTEKGKDVELRCDPISGHTALYWYRQSLGQGLEFLIYFQGNSAPDKSGLPSDRFSAERTGGSVSTLTIQRTQQEDSAVYLCASSLAVGGTEAFFGQGTRLTVV.

The chain recombines TRBV4-3 with TRBJ2-3; 7 positions match TRBD2. The J segment lost 4 bases and the V segment lost 1 base, leaving 8 bases of the junction unmatched. The CDR3 runs to 16 residues. In germline, CDR1 is LGHNA, CDR2 YSLEER. DNA of the CDR3: TGCGCCAGCAGCCAAGCCGGGGCGGGAGTACCAGATACGCAGTATTTT. It encodes CASSQAGAGVPDTQYF.

V is TRBV27 and J is TRBJ1-5, with 8 bases fitting TRBD1. Per the germline V gene, CDR1 is MNHEY and CDR2 is SMNVEV (reference sequence). J gave up 4 bases and V 7 bases, and 9 bases lay outside the gene matches. This CDR3 contains 15 residues. The chain's CDR3 is CASTFVYRGNQPQHF. Written as DNA, the CDR3 is TGTGCCAGCACCTTCGTTTACAGGGGGAATCAGCCCCAGCATTTT.

The chain has TRBV7-2 and TRBJ1-2; possibly TRBD1 for D (5 bases). The CDR3 is made up of 14 amino acids. Between the trimmed V and J ends, which lost 5 bases and 0 bases, there was a span of 10 bases. Germline CDR1 and CDR2: SGHTA and FQGNSA. CDR3 bases: TGTGCCAGCAGCCATGGGGGGGCTAACTATGGCTACACCTTC. This translates into CASSHGGANYGYTF.

This sequence joins TRBV6-5 and TRBJ1-4; TRBD1 matches at 7 bases. With 5 bases clipped from V and 7 bases from J, the junction kept 7 bases outside the gene matches. This CDR3 has 14 amino acids. Germline V lookup: CDR1 MNHEY, CDR2 SVGAGI. This chain's CDR3 is CASSTQGTGEKLFF. CDR3 nucleotides: TGTGCCAGCAGTACACAGGGGACCGGTGAAAAACTGTTTTTT.

This clone was seen a few times. This rearrangement joins TRBV13 to TRBJ2-2; D is undetermined. This CDR3 has 11 amino acids. Germline CDR1 PRHDT, CDR2 FYEKMQ (reference sequence). V lost 2 bases and J 8 bases, leaving 3 bases between the germline ends. CDR3 residues: CASSLSGELFF. The CDR3 bases are TGTGCCAGCAGCTTATCGGGGGAGCTGTTTTTT. Full variable domain (outside the CDR3, taken from reference TRBV13 and TRBJ2-2): AAGVIQSPRHLIKEKRETATLKCYPIPRHDTVYWYQQGPGQDPQFLISFYEKMQSDKGSIPDRFSAQQFSDYHSELNMSSLELGDSALYFCASSLSGELFFGEGSRLTVL.

The chain employs TRBV5-1 and TRBJ2-2; TRBD1 matches 7 bases. Germline assignment: CDR1 SGHRS and CDR2 YFSETQ. The CDR3 spans 15 residues. V shed 3 bases and J 6 bases; nucleotides not matched to a gene: 8. The CDR3 DNA reads TGCGCCAGCAGCTACCGGGACAGCGCTCCCGGGGAGCTGTTTTTT. Amino acids: CASSYRDSAPGELFF.

The chain recombines TRBV5-1 with TRBJ1-2, with 7 bases aligning to TRBD1. The CDR3 runs to 16 residues. The V gene's germline CDR1 is SGHRS and CDR2 YFSETQ. The V and J ends lost 2 bases and 1 base, in that order; junction bases with no gene match: 8. The chain's CDR3 is CASSFGWQGGNYGYTF. Here the CDR3 DNA reads TGCGCCAGCAGCTTTGGATGGCAGGGGGGTAACTATGGCTACACCTTC. The full variable domain, its missing parts supplied by reference TRBV5-1 and TRBJ1-2, is KAGVTQTPRYLIKTRGQQVTLSCSPISGHRSVSWYQQTPGQGLQFLFEYFSETQRNKGNFPGRFSGRQFSNSRSEMNVSTLELGDSALYLCASSFGWQGGNYGYTFGSGTRLTVV.

The chain has TRBV27 and TRBJ2-6; perhaps TRBD2 as D (5 bases). Germline CDR1 is MNHEY and CDR2 is SMNVEV (reference sequence). There are 15 residues in the CDR3. V lost 5 bases to trimming and J lost 4 bases, with 12 bases between them. DNA for the CDR3: TGTGCCAGCAGTCTGTACGGGGTCGGGGCCAACGTCCTGACTTTC. It translates to CASSLYGVGANVLTF.

This sequence joins TRBV7-9 and TRBJ2-5, with a possible D match to TRBD2 (6 bases). The germline gives CDR1 SEHNR, CDR2 FQNEAQ (reference sequence). The CDR3 is 13 amino acids. V shed 3 bases and J shed 5 bases, with 10 bases lying between them. The CDR3 bases are TGTGCCAGCAGCTTGGGGGGTGAGGAGACCCAGTACTTC. Translation gives CASSLGGEETQYF.

This clone was seen only once. The chain joins TRBV5-4 to TRBJ2-5; TRBD1 might be the D (7 bases). The CDR3 sequence is 14 residues long. Trimming took 0 bases from V and 5 from J, leaving 11 bases between them. Germline lookup yields CDR1 SGHNT and CDR2 YYREEE (reference sequence). The CDR3 DNA reads as TGTGCCAGCAGCTTGGATCCAGGGGGGGAGACCCAGTACTTC. The encoded protein is CASSLDPGGETQYF. The full variable domain, its missing parts supplied by reference TRBV5-4 and TRBJ2-5, is ETGVTQSPTHLIKTRGQQVTLRCSSQSGHNTVSWYQQALGQGPQFIFQYYREEENGRGNFPPRFSGLQFPNYSSELNVNALELDDSALYLCASSLDPGGETQYFGPGTRLLVL.

This clone was counted between two and nine times. The rearrangement uses TRBV14 and TRBJ1-3; D is ambiguous. Trimming removed 0 bases from V and 0 bases from J, with 9 bases in between. Germline V gene data show CDR1 as SGHDN and CDR2 as FVKESK. This CDR3 is built from 16 residues. Written as DNA, the CDR3 is TGTGCCAGCAGCCAAGATTGGCTCATCTCTGGAAACACCATATATTTT. Translated: CASSQDWLISGNTIYF.

The chain carries TRBV6-6 and TRBJ1-5, with D possibly being TRBD1 (5 bases). Trimming left V 8 bases short and J 0 bases short, with 11 bases between. Germline V CDR1 and CDR2: MNHNY, SVGAGI (reference sequence). This CDR3 is built from 14 residues. CDR3 region: CASRGDYSNQPQHF. For the CDR3, the DNA is TGTGCCAGCCGCGGGGACTATAGCAATCAGCCCCAGCATTTT.